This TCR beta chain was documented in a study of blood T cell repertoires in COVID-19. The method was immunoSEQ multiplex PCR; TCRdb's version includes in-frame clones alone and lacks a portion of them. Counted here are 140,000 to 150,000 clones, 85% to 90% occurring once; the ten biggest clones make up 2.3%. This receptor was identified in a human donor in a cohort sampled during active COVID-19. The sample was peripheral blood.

CDR3: CASSGGGANSPLHF. The CDR3 DNA follows: TGTGCCAGCAGTGGGGGCGGCGCGAATTCACCCCTCCACTTT. The genes are TRBV2 and TRBJ1-6, with D maybe TRBD1 (5 bases). Trimming cost V 4 bases and J 7 bases, with 11 bases left between them. Germline V gene data show CDR1 as SNHLY and CDR2 as FYNNEI. This CDR3 region has 14 residues.